The 17 T cell receptor beta chains presented below share a single source sample, sequenced in a study of T cell responses to AZD1222 COVID-19 vaccine. TCRdb's copy holds only in-frame clones and misses some; the assay was immunoSEQ multiplex PCR. This sample has about 49,000 clones; more than 65% occur once, and the top ten carry 20% to 25%. Sequenced material: peripheral blood, taken on day 0 of MenACWY control vaccination. These receptor sequences come from an adult in good health.

This sequence joins TRBV10-3 and TRBJ1-6; TRBD1 aligns across 8 bases. Unmatched junction bases numbered 6, after V lost 4 bases and J lost 10 bases. Germline V lookup: CDR1 ENHRY, CDR2 SYGVKD. The CDR3 spans 14 residues. For the CDR3, the DNA is TGTGCCATCAGTGCCGATGACAGGGGCTCACCCCTCCACTTT. The encoded protein is CAISADDRGSPLHF.

The CDR3 sequence is CASSATGGAGGYTF. Written as DNA, the CDR3 is TGTGCCAGCAGTGCGACAGGGGGCGCCGGTGGCTACACCTTC. The chain is built from TRBV25-1 and TRBJ1-2, with 10 bases fitting TRBD1. Germline V gene lookup returns CDR1 MGHDK and CDR2 SYGVNS. The V segment lost 4 bases and the J segment 7 bases; nucleotides outside the gene matches: 6. This CDR3 has 14 amino acids.

CDR3 region: CASSPGQGAAGELFF. In DNA form, the CDR3 reads TGTGCCAGCAGCCCAGGGCAGGGGGCTGCCGGGGAGCTGTTTTTT. The rearrangement uses TRBV27 and TRBJ2-2; the match to TRBD1 covers 8 bases. CDR3 size: 15 residues. Germline assignment: CDR1 MNHEY and CDR2 SMNVEV (reference sequence). The V gene end was trimmed by 6 bases and the J gene end by 6 bases; junction bases not matched to a gene: 9.

Details on this clone: At one boundary the junction diverges from the germline segment, which might be a read error. This CDR3 reads CASSLQGHRGLF. CDR3 bases: TGTGCCAGCAGCCTCCAGGGCCATCGTGGCCTCTTT. The gene calls are TRBV7-9 and TRBJ1-1, with TRBD1 as a possible D gene (5 bases). The CDR3 covers 12 residues. The V gene's germline CDR1 is SEHNR and CDR2 FQNEAQ (reference sequence).

The chain couples TRBV3-1 (or the pseudogene TRBV3-2) to TRBJ2-2; D is perhaps TRBD1 or TRBD2 (5 bases each). The germline V gene has CDR1 LGHDT and CDR2 YNNKEL (reference sequence). The CDR3 is 16 amino acids. V was trimmed by 1 base and J by 2 bases, leaving 11 bases between them. The CDR3 nucleotides are TGTGCCAGCAGCCAAGCTGGGGGATTTAACACCGGGGAGCTGTTTTTT. Its translation is CASSQAGGFNTGELFF.

CDR3 sequence: CASRFDRSGTDTQYF. In DNA, the CDR3 is TGTGCCAGCCGATTCGACAGGAGCGGCACAGATACGCAGTATTTT. This chain links TRBV18 with TRBJ2-3, with D perhaps TRBD1 (6 bases). V was pared by 8 bases and J by 1 base, with 16 bases between. CDR1 and CDR2 (germline): KGHSH, LQKENI. The length of the CDR3 is 15 residues. The full variable domain, completed using reference TRBV18 and TRBJ2-3, is NAGVMQNPRHLVRRRGQEARLRCSPMKGHSHVYWYRQLPEEGLKFMVYLQKENIIDESGMPKERFSAEFPKEGPSILRIQQVVRGDSAAYFCASRFDRSGTDTQYFGPGTRLTVL.

V is TRBV3-1 (or the pseudogene TRBV3-2) and J is TRBJ2-2; maybe TRBD1 (6 bases). CDR3 size: 17 residues. Trimming shortened V by 1 base and J by 1 base, and 13 bases separated the two germline ends. Germline V CDR1 and CDR2: LGHDT, YNNKEL (reference sequence). As DNA, the CDR3 is TGTGCCAGCAGCCAAGTGGGACACCCAAAGAACACCGGGGAGCTGTTTTTT. This gives the protein CASSQVGHPKNTGELFF.

The gene calls are TRBV20-1 and TRBJ1-1; perhaps TRBD1 as D (6 bases). In germline, CDR1 is DFQATT, CDR2 SNEGSKA (reference sequence). The CDR3 spans 16 residues. Trimming cost V 3 bases and J 2 bases, with 19 bases left between them. The CDR3 DNA is TGCAGTGCTAGTCTCTTGGGAGGGGGACCTAACACTGAAGCTTTCTTT. Translated: CSASLLGGGPNTEAFF.

This sequence joins TRBV2 and TRBJ1-2; D remains unclear. Trimming stripped 3 bases from V and 1 base from J, with 3 bases between. This CDR3 has 12 amino acids. CDR1 SNHLY and CDR2 FYNNEI come from the germline V gene. The CDR3 sequence: CASSEVNYGYTF. The CDR3 nucleotides are TGTGCCAGCAGTGAGGTTAACTATGGCTACACCTTC. The variable domain in full, completed from reference TRBV2 and TRBJ1-2, reads EPEVTQTPSHQVTQMGQEVILRCVPISNHLYFYWYRQILGQKVEFLVSFYNNEISEKSEIFDDQFSVERPDGSNFTLKIRSTKLEDSAMYFCASSEVNYGYTFGSGTRLTVV.

This clone was observed a few times. The chain links TRBV6-2 or TRBV6-3 to TRBJ1-1, with TRBD1 matching over 7 bases. The CDR3 spans 16 residues. CDR1 and CDR2 from the germline V gene are MNHEY and SVGEGT. V trimming: 2 bases; J trimming: 1 base; junction bases outside the gene matches: 7. In DNA, the CDR3 is TGTGCCAGCAGTTACCCGCCCGGGACAGCGAACACTGAAGCTTTCTTT. Residues: CASSYPPGTANTEAFF.

The V call is TRBV6-1, the J call TRBJ2-1, with D maybe TRBD2 (6 bases). The V and J ends lost 3 bases and 6 bases respectively, with 15 bases between them. Germline CDR1 reads MNHNS; CDR2 reads SASEGT. The CDR3 runs to 15 residues. CDR3 amino acids: CASSDGSFPFNEQFF. The CDR3 region has the DNA TGTGCCAGCAGTGACGGGAGCTTTCCCTTCAATGAGCAGTTCTTC.

The chain employs TRBV18 and TRBJ2-1, with 7 bases fitting TRBD1. The germline V gene encodes CDR1 KGHSH and CDR2 LQKENI. The CDR3 contains 15 residues. The V gene end was trimmed by 2 bases and the J gene end by 4 bases; junction bases not matched to a gene: 5. The CDR3 sequence is CASSPKGQMYNEQFF. CDR3 sequence (DNA): TGTGCCAGCTCACCAAAGGGACAGATGTACAATGAGCAGTTCTTC.

The chain uses TRBV29-1 and TRBJ1-4; no clear D gene. Germline CDR1 reads SQVTM; CDR2 reads ANQGSEA. Trimming removed 7 bases from V and 3 bases from J, with 9 bases in between. The CDR3 has 12 amino acids. This CDR3 is CSGLGPNEKLFF. As DNA, the CDR3 is TGCAGCGGACTCGGGCCTAATGAAAAACTGTTTTTT.

This clone appeared once. The V call is TRBV7-6, the J call TRBJ2-1, with D possibly being TRBD2 (6 bases). Germline CDR1 is SGHVS and CDR2 is FNYEAQ. Between the trimmed V and J ends, which lost 0 bases and 0 bases, there was a span of 9 bases. The CDR3 is made up of 16 amino acids. The CDR3 sequence: CASSLAGLSSYNEQFF. The DNA of the CDR3 is TGTGCCAGCAGCTTAGCGGGACTTAGCTCCTACAATGAGCAGTTCTTC.

The rearrangement joins TRBV7-6 to TRBJ1-1; D uncertain. The V end was cut by 5 bases, the J end by 2 bases, with 15 bases between. The CDR3 spans 15 residues. Germline-derived CDR1 and CDR2 are SGHVS and FNYEAQ. The CDR3 protein is CASSRAWSGNTEAFF. CDR3 sequence (DNA): TGTGCCAGCAGCCGTGCCTGGTCAGGAAACACTGAAGCTTTCTTT.

This clone was detected a few times. V gene TRBV4-1 combines with J gene TRBJ1-6; 8 bases line up with TRBD1. Germline loops: CDR1 MGHRA, CDR2 YSYEKL. The CDR3 is 17 residues long. V shed 3 bases and J 7 bases; nucleotides not matched to a gene: 11. CDR3 DNA: TGCGCCAGCAGCCAGGACAAAATACAGGGGGAAAATTCACCCCTCCACTTT. Its protein is CASSQDKIQGENSPLHF.

The chain carries TRBV10-2 and TRBJ2-3; D remains unclear. The germline CDR1 and CDR2 sequences are WSHSY and SAAADI. Trimming pared 0 bases from V and 6 bases from J, leaving 4 bases between. CDR3 length: 12 amino acids. In nucleotides, the CDR3 is TGCGCCAGCAGTGAGTCCTGGGATACGCAGTATTTT. It codes for CASSESWDTQYF.